This T cell receptor beta chain was retrieved from a study of molecular identifiers for immune sequencing clone quantification. The length of the CDR3 is 14 residues. V lost 3 bases to trimming and J lost 4 bases, with 11 bases between them. The study's findings and limits: More than 97% of effector molecules, versus under 1% of naive-cell molecules, belonged to clones above 20 RNA copies.

Naive CD8 T cells were FACS-sorted by CD8+CD4-CCR7+CD45RA+ markers. TCRdb processed the PCR reads anew with MiXCR; each CDR3 protein has one entry. The data contain about 320,000 distinct CDR3 sequences, roughly 24% of them singletons. In the case of this clonotype: The antigen is undetermined.

The TCR was taken from a human donor in good health. Some libraries in this study had Jurkat cell RNA spiked in. Sequenced sample: naive CD8+ T cells from blood, with Jurkat cell RNA spiked in. Regarding subset: FACS-sorted CD8+CD4-CCR7+CD45RA+ naive T cells. The rearrangement joins TRBV12-3 or TRBV12-4 to TRBJ2-3; a weak D match, TRBD1 (5 bases). CDR3: CASSLARGSDTQYF. DNA for the CDR3: TGTGCCAGCAGTTTGGCAAGGGGTTCAGATACGCAGTATTTT.